These 20 T cell receptor beta chains share one sample of origin, sequenced in a study of blood T cell repertoires in COVID-19. The method was immunoSEQ multiplex PCR; TCRdb's version includes in-frame clones alone and lacks a portion of them. This table holds about 210,000 clones, roughly 87% found once. Specimen: PBMCs or T cells enriched from blood (not recorded which). These receptors were collected from a man aged 25 to 40 in a cohort exposed to, infected with or recovered from COVID-19 (not recorded which).

The chain joins TRBV6-1 to TRBJ2-7, with 13 bases fitting TRBD2. V was pared by 3 bases and J by 4 bases, with 6 bases of the junction left unmatched. The germline V gene encodes CDR1 MNHNS and CDR2 SASEGT. This CDR3 contains 16 residues. The DNA for the CDR3 is TGTGCCAGCAGTGACCAGACTAGCGGGAGGAGGTACGAGCAGTACTTC. Protein product: CASSDQTSGRRYEQYF.

The chain employs TRBV27 and TRBJ2-7, with 9 bases that match TRBD1. The CDR3 length is 17 residues. Per germline, CDR1 MNHEY and CDR2 SMNVEV (reference sequence). V was pared by 1 base and J by 5 bases, with 12 bases of the junction left unmatched. The CDR3 loop is CASSLYPTGTGSHEQYF. The CDR3 DNA follows: TGTGCCAGCAGTTTATATCCAACCGGGACAGGGTCTCACGAGCAGTACTTC.

The V and J genes are TRBV9 and TRBJ2-3; D call uncertain. The germline V gene encodes CDR1 SGDLS and CDR2 YYNGEE. The CDR3 consists of 15 residues. The V end lost 0 bases, the J end lost 2 bases, and 10 bases lay between the germline ends. CDR3 nucleotides: TGTGCCAGCAGCGTAGAAGGAGTCACCACAGATACGCAGTATTTT. Translated: CASSVEGVTTDTQYF.

Of note for this clone: A read error may account for a junction end that differs from germline. The genes are TRBV28 and TRBJ2-1, with 8 bases fitting TRBD1. This CDR3 is built from 16 residues. The germline V gene encodes CDR1 MDHEN and CDR2 SYDVKM. CDR3 residues: CASSSAGTGSSNEQFF. CDR3 in DNA: TGTGCCAGCAGTTCCGCTGGGACAGGTTCCTCCAATGAGCAGTTCTTC.

The rearrangement joins TRBV19 to TRBJ2-2, with D perhaps matching TRBD2 (6 bases). V lost 2 bases and J lost 0, with 13 bases in between. CDR1 is LNHDA and CDR2 is SQIVND in the germline V gene (reference sequence). This CDR3 is 17 amino acids long. The CDR3 DNA sequence: TGTGCCAGTAGTATAATGCGGGGCAGGGCGAACACCGGGGAGCTGTTTTTT. It encodes CASSIMRGRANTGELFF.

This clone was seen a single time. This chain uses TRBV2 with TRBJ1-1; D perhaps matches TRBD1 (5 bases). The CDR3 consists of 13 residues. The V gene's germline CDR1 is SNHLY and CDR2 FYNNEI. V gave up 8 bases and J gave up 1 base, with 11 bases separating them. In DNA form, the CDR3 reads TGTGCCAGCGGCGGACAAGGGAACACTGAAGCTTTCTTT. Translation: CASGGQGNTEAFF.

CDR3 sequence reads: CASSQSGGAPEAFF. As DNA, the CDR3 is TGTGCCAGCAGCCAAAGTGGCGGGGCCCCTGAAGCTTTCTTT. The chain couples TRBV7-9 to TRBJ1-1, with D possibly TRBD1 on 5 matching bases. The CDR3 spans 14 residues. Germline V gives CDR1 SEHNR, CDR2 FQNEAQ (reference sequence). Trimming took off 5 bases at V and 6 bases at J, with 16 bases between the two ends.

The V call is TRBV24-1, the J call TRBJ2-3; 7 nucleotides match TRBD1. V was clipped by 9 bases and J by 0 bases; unmatched bases: 2. The length of the CDR3 is 13 residues. Germline V lookup: CDR1 KGHDR, CDR2 SFDVKD. CDR3 loop: CATSGQSTDTQYF. CDR3 coding DNA: TGTGCCACCTCGGGACAGAGCACAGATACGCAGTATTTT.

The rearrangement uses TRBV18 and TRBJ2-4; 15 bases are a match to TRBD2. The germline gives CDR1 KGHSH, CDR2 LQKENI. The CDR3 loop spans 19 amino acids. Trimming cost V 3 bases and J 3 bases; bases outside gene matches: 9. The CDR3 loop reads CASSPPGLAGGTLKNIQYF. The CDR3 bases are TGTGCCAGCTCACCTCCGGGACTAGCGGGAGGTACACTCAAAAACATTCAGTACTTC.

The V call is TRBV7-9, the J call TRBJ2-1, with 10 bases identical to TRBD2. CDR3 length: 16 amino acids. CDR1 and CDR2 (germline): SEHNR, FQNEAQ (reference sequence). The V segment lost 2 bases and the J segment 5 bases; nucleotides outside the gene matches: 6. CDR3 residues: CASSLSRTSGDNEQFF. The CDR3 region has the DNA TGTGCCAGCAGCTTATCCCGGACTAGCGGAGACAATGAGCAGTTCTTC.

This chain links TRBV6-2 or TRBV6-3 with TRBJ1-5; D might be TRBD1 (6 bases). Germline V gives CDR1 MNHEY, CDR2 SVGEGT. The CDR3 covers 17 residues. The ends were cut back, 5 bases at V and 0 bases at J, with 17 bases in the middle. The CDR3 DNA follows: TGTGCCAGCAGTCCAATAGGGGGGGGTTATAGCAATCAGCCCCAGCATTTT. This translates into CASSPIGGGYSNQPQHF.

The chain has TRBV27 and TRBJ1-2; D is possibly TRBD1 (6 bases). Trimming took 5 bases from V and 5 from J, leaving 18 bases between them. The CDR3 loop spans 15 amino acids. The germline V gene has CDR1 MNHEY and CDR2 SMNVEV (reference sequence). The DNA for the CDR3 is TGTGCCAGCAGTACCTCAGCCAGGGGATGGTATGGCTACACCTTC. Its translation is CASSTSARGWYGYTF.

The CDR3 loop reads CASSSLTGTGISNQPQHF. CDR3 nucleotide sequence: TGTGCCAGCAGTTCCTTGACCGGGACAGGAATTAGCAATCAGCCCCAGCATTTT. This sequence joins TRBV27 and TRBJ1-5; TRBD1 matches 8 bases. The CDR3 contains 18 residues. Germline V lookup: CDR1 MNHEY, CDR2 SMNVEV (reference sequence). V was pared by 4 bases and J by 0 bases, with 11 bases of the junction left unmatched.

At least ten counts were recorded for this clone. V usage is TRBV27 and J usage is TRBJ2-1; TRBD1 aligns across 7 bases. The CDR3 consists of 16 residues. Germline values: CDR1 MNHEY, CDR2 SMNVEV (reference sequence). Trimming took 8 bases from V and 0 from J; bases not matched to a gene: 10. For the CDR3, the DNA is TGTGCCAGCCGTGTAGGGGGCCCCAGCTCCTACAATGAGCAGTTCTTC. Protein sequence: CASRVGGPSSYNEQFF.

V gene TRBV18 combines with J gene TRBJ1-6; D ambiguous. In germline, CDR1 is KGHSH, CDR2 LQKENI. V lost 3 bases and J lost 7, with 4 bases in between. The CDR3 is made up of 12 amino acids. The CDR3 DNA sequence: TGTGCCAGCTCACCCCAGAATTCACCCCTCCACTTT. It specifies CASSPQNSPLHF.

The chain combines TRBV3-1 (or the pseudogene TRBV3-2) with TRBJ1-1; D is possibly TRBD1 (6 bases). V shed 1 base and J shed 6 bases, with 12 bases lying between them. The CDR3 runs to 14 residues. CDR1 is LGHDT, CDR2 YNNKEL, per germline (reference sequence). DNA of the CDR3: TGTGCCAGCAGCCAAGGGCAGGGGACCGCTGAAGCTTTCTTT. Its translation: CASSQGQGTAEAFF.

The V and J genes are TRBV24-1 and TRBJ2-3; tentative D call: TRBD1 (5 bases). CDR1 and CDR2 (germline): KGHDR, SFDVKD. This CDR3 is 15 amino acids long. Trimming removed 6 bases from V and 5 bases from J, with 17 bases in between. CDR3 in amino acids: CATSWQGATGDTQYF. The CDR3 nucleotides read TGTGCCACCAGTTGGCAGGGCGCGACGGGAGATACGCAGTATTTT.

J is TRBJ2-7 and V is TRBV11-2, with D perhaps matching TRBD1 (6 bases). The length of the CDR3 is 15 residues. V was cut by 1 base and J by 3 bases, with 13 bases left in between. Germline V CDR1 and CDR2: SGHAT, FQNNGV. CDR3 nucleotide sequence: TGTGCCAGCAGCTTAGGAGAGGGGGTAAACTACGAGCAGTACTTC. Encoded protein: CASSLGEGVNYEQYF.

The chain joins TRBV12-3 or TRBV12-4 to TRBJ2-4; 9 bases are a match to TRBD1. The CDR3 is made up of 13 amino acids. With 8 bases clipped from V and 5 bases from J, the junction kept 4 bases outside the gene matches. CDR3 DNA: TGTGCCAGCGGTAGGACAGGGGAAAACATTCAGTACTTC. It translates to CASGRTGENIQYF.

In nucleotides, the CDR3 is TGTGCCACCAGCGAGGGGGACAGGGCTGGGGCCAACGTCCTGACTTTC. Its protein is CATSEGDRAGANVLTF. This chain joins TRBV15 and TRBJ2-6; 9 bases align to TRBD1. J lost 2 bases, V lost 5 bases, and 4 bases had no gene match. The CDR3 covers 16 residues. Germline values: CDR1 LNHNV, CDR2 YYDKDF (reference sequence).